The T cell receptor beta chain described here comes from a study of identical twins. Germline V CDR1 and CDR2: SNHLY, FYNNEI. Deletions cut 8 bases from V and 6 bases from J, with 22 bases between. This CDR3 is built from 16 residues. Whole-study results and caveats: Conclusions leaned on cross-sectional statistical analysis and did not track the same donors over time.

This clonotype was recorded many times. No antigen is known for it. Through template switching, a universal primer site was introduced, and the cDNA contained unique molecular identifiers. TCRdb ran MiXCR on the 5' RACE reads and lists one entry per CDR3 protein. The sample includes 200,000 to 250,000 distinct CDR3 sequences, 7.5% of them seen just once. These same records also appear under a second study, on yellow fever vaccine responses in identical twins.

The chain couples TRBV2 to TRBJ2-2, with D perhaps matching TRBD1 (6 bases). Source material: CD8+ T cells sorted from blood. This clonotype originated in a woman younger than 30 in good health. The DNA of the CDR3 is TGTGCCAGCTCCCAACAGGGTTCGAAGGGGGCCGGGGAGCTGTTTTTT. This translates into CASSQQGSKGAGELFF. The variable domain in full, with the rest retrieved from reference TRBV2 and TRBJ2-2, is EPEVTQTPSHQVTQMGQEVILRCVPISNHLYFYWYRQILGQKVEFLVSFYNNEISEKSEIFDDQFSVERPDGSNFTLKIRSTKLEDSAMYFCASSQQGSKGAGELFFGEGSRLTVL.